This TCR beta chain was identified during a study of Ad26.COV2.S vaccination and SARS-CoV-2 variants. Repertoires were generated with immunoSEQ multiplex PCR, while TCRdb's copy carries only in-frame clones and drops some. The data show over 250,000 clones, around 87% seen once. This clone was observed a few times. The V gene lost 0 bases and the J gene lost 2 bases, with 14 bases spanning the gap. The CDR3 contains 16 residues. Germline V gives CDR1 LGHNA, CDR2 YNFKEQ. The treatment: approximately 18 received Ad26.COV2.S at low or high dose, single or two shots; about 5 received placebo; per-sample allocation not given. Sampling happened 63 days after the first vaccine or placebo injection. Boston provided a donor who was an adult aged 18-55 years.

This specimen was peripheral blood, taken in a trial of Ad26.COV2.S vaccine versus placebo. The clonotype was recovered from a person between 18 and 60 years old who received the Ad26.COV2.S COVID-19 vaccine or a placebo. J is TRBJ2-7 and V is TRBV4-2; a weak D match, TRBD1 (6 bases). The DNA for the CDR3 is TGTGCCAGCAGCCAAGATTGGCCAGGGGATACCTACGAGCAGTACTTC. Translated, it gives CASSQDWPGDTYEQYF.